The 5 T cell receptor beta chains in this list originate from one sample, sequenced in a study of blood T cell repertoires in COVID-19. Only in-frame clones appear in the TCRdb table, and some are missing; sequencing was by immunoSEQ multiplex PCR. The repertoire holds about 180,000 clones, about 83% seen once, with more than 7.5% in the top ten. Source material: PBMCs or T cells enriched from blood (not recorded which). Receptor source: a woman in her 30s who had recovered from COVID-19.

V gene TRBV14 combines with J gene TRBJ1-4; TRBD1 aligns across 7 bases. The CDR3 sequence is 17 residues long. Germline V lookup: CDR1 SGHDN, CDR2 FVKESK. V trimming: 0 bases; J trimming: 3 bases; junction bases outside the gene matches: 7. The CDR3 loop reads CASSQDRIQGSNEKLFF. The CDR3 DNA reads TGTGCCAGCAGCCAAGATCGGATACAGGGGTCTAATGAAAAACTGTTTTTT.

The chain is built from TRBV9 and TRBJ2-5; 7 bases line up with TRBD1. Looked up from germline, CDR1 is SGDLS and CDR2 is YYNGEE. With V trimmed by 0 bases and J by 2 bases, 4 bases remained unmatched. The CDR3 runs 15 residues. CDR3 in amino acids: CASSVGQGAQETQYF. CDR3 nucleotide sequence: TGTGCCAGCAGCGTAGGACAGGGTGCTCAAGAGACCCAGTACTTC.

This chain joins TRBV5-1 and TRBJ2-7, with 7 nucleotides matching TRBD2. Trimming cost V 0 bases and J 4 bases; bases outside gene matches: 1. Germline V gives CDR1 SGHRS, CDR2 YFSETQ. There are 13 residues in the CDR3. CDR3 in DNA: TGCGCCAGCAGCTTGGACGGGGGGTACGAGCAGTACTTC. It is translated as CASSLDGGYEQYF.

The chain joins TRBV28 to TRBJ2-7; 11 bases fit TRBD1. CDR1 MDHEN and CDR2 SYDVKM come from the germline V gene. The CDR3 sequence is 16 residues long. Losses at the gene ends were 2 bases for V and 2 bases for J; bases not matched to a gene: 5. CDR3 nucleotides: TGTGCCAGCAGTTTAGGAAGGGGACAGGGGGCCTACGAGCAGTACTTC. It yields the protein CASSLGRGQGAYEQYF.

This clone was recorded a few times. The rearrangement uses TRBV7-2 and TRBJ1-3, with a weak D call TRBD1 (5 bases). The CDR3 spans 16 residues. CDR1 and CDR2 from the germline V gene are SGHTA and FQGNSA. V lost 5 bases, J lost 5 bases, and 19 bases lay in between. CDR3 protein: CASSPGTLQLRNTIYF. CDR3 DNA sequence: TGTGCCAGCAGCCCCGGGACTCTGCAACTTCGAAACACCATATATTTT.